The TCR beta chain under discussion was sequenced for a study of brain metastases from non-small cell lung cancer. Deletions cut 4 bases from V and 1 base from J, with 7 bases between. From germline, CDR1 is LNHDA and CDR2 SQIVND (reference sequence). The length of the CDR3 is 13 residues. The table came from immunoSEQ multiplex PCR; TCRdb's copy has only in-frame clones and leaves some out. The data hold roughly 1,500 clones, with roughly 80% observed a single time. V and J are TRBV19 and TRBJ1-1; D uncertain. The origin of this receptor is a donor at least 40 years old with non-small cell lung cancer. Specimen: tumor-adjacent normal tissue. The CDR3 is CASSSNKNTEAFF. CDR3 nucleotides: TGTGCCAGTAGTAGCAACAAGAACACTGAAGCTTTCTTT. Based on the CDR3 plus reference TRBV19 and TRBJ1-1, the full variable domain is DGGITQSPKYLFRKEGQNVTLSCEQNLNHDAMYWYRQDPGQGLRLIYYSQIVNDFQKGDIAEGYSVSREKKESFPLTVTSAQKNPTAFYLCASSSNKNTEAFFGQGTRLTVV.